Each of the 24 T cell receptor beta chains below was sequenced from the same sample in a study of CD8 T cells in ankylosing spondylitis. TCRdb ran MiXCR on the 5' RACE reads and lists one entry per CDR3 protein. This sample has approximately 100,000 distinct CDR3 sequences, with about 8.3% found just once. Sequenced: blood, either unsorted or a sorted T cell fraction (not recorded which). The receptors were gathered from a male donor with ankylosing spondylitis or in good health (not recorded which).

This clonotype has a single count. A much larger clone differs by one base, so this may be a read error. The V call is TRBV12-3 or TRBV12-4, the J call TRBJ1-2; D uncertain. The CDR3 has 11 residues. CDR3 loop: CASNLQNGYTF. The CDR3 DNA reads TGTGCCAGCAATTTACAGAATGGCTACACCTTC.

In its sample, this clonotype was seen many times. This chain connects TRBV12-3 or TRBV12-4 to TRBJ1-5; D is ambiguous. V shed 5 bases and J shed 2 bases, with 10 bases lying between them. The CDR3 loop spans 14 amino acids. The DNA for the CDR3 is TGTGCCAGCAGTGTTCGTTCGGGCAATCAGCCCCAGCATTTT. It yields the protein CASSVRSGNQPQHF.

The sample holds many counts of this clonotype. The V call is TRBV7-6, the J call TRBJ2-5, with D unclear. The ends were cut back, 3 bases at V and 7 bases at J, with 15 bases in the middle. Germline V CDR1 and CDR2: SGHVS, FNYEAQ. The CDR3 has 14 amino acids. The CDR3 loop is CASSFNTVSTTQYF. The DNA of the CDR3 is TGTGCCAGCAGCTTTAATACGGTTTCAACGACCCAGTACTTC.

This clonotype was found many times. V gene TRBV5-1 combines with J gene TRBJ2-7, with 9 positions matching TRBD1. The CDR3 has 14 amino acids. Trimming at V came to 2 bases and at J to 2 bases, leaving 2 bases not matched to a gene. Per the germline V gene, CDR1 is SGHRS and CDR2 is YFSETQ. CDR3 in DNA: TGCGCCAGCAGCTTCGGGACAGGGCCCTACGAGCAGTACTTC. Its translation is CASSFGTGPYEQYF.

This clonotype appeared many times. V is TRBV19 and J is TRBJ2-2; D ambiguous. The V and J ends lost 5 bases and 11 bases respectively, with 12 bases between them. The CDR3 contains 12 residues. Germline V gene lookup returns CDR1 LNHDA and CDR2 SQIVND (reference sequence). The CDR3 protein is CASSLADGELFF. CDR3 nucleotide sequence: TGTGCCAGTAGTTTGGCAGACGGCGAGCTGTTTTTT.

This clonotype was picked up many times. The rearrangement uses TRBV14 and TRBJ2-1, with 8 positions matching TRBD2. The J segment lost 5 bases and the V segment lost 4 bases, leaving 10 bases of the junction unmatched. This CDR3 region has 16 residues. Germline values: CDR1 SGHDN, CDR2 FVKESK. CDR3 sequence: CASSPPERELHNEQFF. As DNA, the CDR3 is TGTGCCAGCAGCCCACCAGAGCGGGAGCTCCACAATGAGCAGTTCTTC.

This clonotype has a count of ten or more. This chain joins TRBV10-3 and TRBJ2-3; 9 nucleotides match TRBD2. With V trimmed by 11 bases and J by 5 bases, 5 bases remained unmatched. CDR3 length equals 12 residues. Germline V lookup: CDR1 ENHRY, CDR2 SYGVKD. The CDR3 coding sequence is TGTGCCGCCAGCGGGGGGCTAGATACGCAGTATTTT. Translated, it gives CAASGGLDTQYF.

This clonotype was counted ten times or more. This chain uses TRBV29-1 with TRBJ1-1; D is uncertain. The V end lost 4 bases, the J end lost 0 bases, and 9 bases lay between the germline ends. Looked up from germline, CDR1 is SQVTM and CDR2 is ANQGSEA. The CDR3 loop spans 13 amino acids. CDR3: CSVVRHMNTEAFF. Written as DNA, the CDR3 is TGCAGCGTTGTAAGGCACATGAACACTGAAGCTTTCTTT.

The table lists this clonotype with many counts. The chain links TRBV2 to TRBJ2-1; TRBD2 might be the D (5 bases). The CDR3 contains 14 residues. CDR1 is SNHLY, CDR2 FYNNEI, per germline. Trimming pared 5 bases from V and 0 bases from J, leaving 8 bases between. The CDR3 region has the DNA TGTGCCAGCAGTCGAGGGTTCTCCTACAATGAGCAGTTCTTC. Translating gives CASSRGFSYNEQFF. The complete variable domain, with remaining parts taken from reference TRBV2 and TRBJ2-1, reads EPEVTQTPSHQVTQMGQEVILRCVPISNHLYFYWYRQILGQKVEFLVSFYNNEISEKSEIFDDQFSVERPDGSNFTLKIRSTKLEDSAMYFCASSRGFSYNEQFFGPGTRLTVL.

The chain is built from TRBV7-9 and TRBJ2-2, with D possibly matching TRBD2 (6 bases). The CDR3 contains 12 residues. Trimming shortened V by 5 bases and J by 5 bases, and 6 bases separated the two germline ends. In germline, CDR1 is SEHNR, CDR2 FQNEAQ (reference sequence). Here the CDR3 DNA reads TGTGCCAGCAGCGGGAGGACCGGGGAGCTGTTTTTT. Translated: CASSGRTGELFF.

The sample holds many counts of this clonotype. V is TRBV9 and J is TRBJ2-1; TRBD2 agrees at 8 bases. Germline CDR1 SGDLS, CDR2 YYNGEE. V lost 0 bases to trimming and J lost 6 bases; unmatched junction nucleotides: 5. The CDR3 contains 15 residues. For the CDR3, the DNA is TGTGCCAGCAGCGTAGGCGGGGGGCTGGGCAATGAGCAGTTCTTC. Encoded protein: CASSVGGGLGNEQFF. Together with reference TRBV9 and TRBJ2-1, the CDR3 gives the full variable domain: DSGVTQTPKHLITATGQRVTLRCSPRSGDLSVYWYQQSLDQGLQFLIQYYNGEERAKGNILERFSAQQFPDLHSELNLSSLELGDSALYFCASSVGGGLGNEQFFGPGTRLTVL.

This clonotype appeared many times. The rearrangement links TRBV4-2 to TRBJ1-4, with 9 bases fitting TRBD1. J gave up 7 bases and V 4 bases, and 7 bases lay outside the gene matches. Per the germline V gene, CDR1 is LGHNA and CDR2 is YNFKEQ. The CDR3 runs 15 residues. The CDR3 is CASSRTGGAGEKLFF. CDR3 sequence (DNA): TGTGCCAGCAGCCGAACAGGGGGCGCGGGTGAAAAACTGTTTTTT.

Many counts were recorded for this clonotype. The J gene is TRBJ2-5, the V gene TRBV4-3; no firm D call. CDR1 is LGHNA, CDR2 YSLEER, per germline. This CDR3 is 16 amino acids long. V was trimmed by 3 bases and J by 3 bases, leaving 17 bases between them. The CDR3 spells CASSQQLGMGEETQYF. The CDR3, as DNA: TGCGCCAGCAGCCAGCAATTAGGCATGGGCGAAGAGACCCAGTACTTC.

In this sample, this clonotype turned up many times. The V and J genes are TRBV15 and TRBJ1-6; D is unresolved. Deletions cut 3 bases from V and 7 bases from J, with 10 bases between. Per the germline V gene, CDR1 is LNHNV and CDR2 is YYDKDF (reference sequence). The CDR3 loop spans 14 amino acids. The chain's CDR3 is CATSSGLQNSPLHF. In nucleotides, the CDR3 is TGTGCCACCAGCAGCGGACTGCAAAATTCACCCCTCCACTTT. Full variable domain (outside the CDR3, taken from reference TRBV15 and TRBJ1-6): DAMVIQNPRYQVTQFGKPVTLSCSQTLNHNVMYWYQQKSSQAPKLLFHYYDKDFNNEADTPDNFQSRRPNTSFCFLDIRSPGLGDTAMYLCATSSGLQNSPLHFGNGTRLTVT.

Ten or more counts support this clonotype. The chain is built from TRBV11-3 and TRBJ2-1; 11 bases line up with TRBD2. Looked up from germline, CDR1 is SGHNT and CDR2 is YENEEA. This CDR3 has 21 amino acids. V was pared by 3 bases and J by 4 bases, with 20 bases of the junction left unmatched. For the CDR3, the DNA is TGTGCCAGCAGCTTCAGGGGAGGGATTATAGCGGGAGGGCAGTCTTACAATGAGCAGTTCTTC. It specifies CASSFRGGIIAGGQSYNEQFF. The whole variable domain, filled in from reference TRBV11-3 and TRBJ2-1, reads EAGVVQSPRYKIIEKKQPVAFWCNPISGHNTLYWYLQNLGQGPELLIRYENEEAVDDSQLPKDRFSAERLKGVDSTLKIQPAELGDSAVYLCASSFRGGIIAGGQSYNEQFFGPGTRLTVL.

This clonotype came up many times. The rearrangement uses TRBV20-1 and TRBJ1-5, with a weak D call TRBD1 (6 bases). V was clipped by 6 bases and J by 7 bases, with 16 bases between them. Germline V gene sequence: CDR1 DFQATT, CDR2 SNEGSKA (reference sequence). This CDR3 comprises 13 residues. CDR3: CSAHRDGGQPQHF. The CDR3 DNA reads TGCAGTGCCCACCGGGACGGGGGCCAGCCCCAGCATTTT.

The CDR3 DNA reads as TGCGCCAGCAGTTTAATACTCGGACTAGCGGGAGAGCGTGGTACAGATACGCAGTATTTT. As protein: CASSLILGLAGERGTDTQYF. V and J are TRBV5-1 and TRBJ2-3; 13 bases line up with TRBD2. Germline V gives CDR1 SGHRS, CDR2 YFSETQ. The trim removed 5 bases at V and 3 bases at J, leaving 18 bases unmatched. The CDR3 contains 20 residues.

This clonotype was counted a few times. The chain couples TRBV6-1 to TRBJ2-3; D may be TRBD1 (6 bases). Deletions cut 7 bases from V and 3 bases from J, with 11 bases between. This CDR3 is built from 13 residues. From germline, CDR1 is MNHNS and CDR2 SASEGT. The CDR3: CASTRQETDTQYF. CDR3 DNA: TGTGCCAGCACCCGACAGGAGACAGATACGCAGTATTTT.

This clonotype was counted ten times or more. CDR3 amino acids: CASSLSGENGELFF. The CDR3, as DNA: TGTGCCAGCAGCTTAAGTGGCGAGAACGGGGAGCTGTTTTTT. The J gene is TRBJ2-2, the V gene TRBV7-2; D is ambiguous. V lost 2 bases to trimming and J lost 7 bases, with 11 bases between them. Germline-derived CDR1 and CDR2 are SGHTA and FQGNSA. The CDR3 has 14 amino acids.

This clonotype was recorded many times. The CDR3 region is CASSPRTGGVSYNEQFF. The CDR3 DNA sequence: TGTGCCAGCAGTCCTCGGACAGGGGGCGTGAGTTACAATGAGCAGTTCTTC. The J gene is TRBJ2-1, the V gene TRBV12-3 or TRBV12-4; 11 bases agree with TRBD1. The CDR3 is 17 amino acids. After removal of 5 bases from V and 4 bases from J, the junction contained 10 bases not matched to a gene.

This clonotype was seen many times. The chain recombines TRBV12-3 or TRBV12-4 with TRBJ2-3; 9 nucleotides agree with TRBD2. The CDR3 spans 16 residues. V shed 1 base and J 2 bases; nucleotides not matched to a gene: 4. In DNA form, the CDR3 reads TGTGCCAGCAGTTTAGGCGGGAGGGGCTACACAGATACGCAGTATTTT. As protein: CASSLGGRGYTDTQYF.

This clonotype was recorded many times. The rearrangement links TRBV2 to TRBJ1-1; D is possibly TRBD1 (5 bases). Trimming took off 6 bases at V and 1 base at J, with 6 bases between the two ends. The CDR3 has 12 residues. CDR1 is SNHLY and CDR2 is FYNNEI in the germline V gene. The CDR3 region is CASSRENTEAFF. In DNA form, the CDR3 reads TGTGCCAGCAGCAGGGAGAACACTGAAGCTTTCTTT. Filled out from reference TRBV2 and TRBJ1-1, the complete variable domain reads EPEVTQTPSHQVTQMGQEVILRCVPISNHLYFYWYRQILGQKVEFLVSFYNNEISEKSEIFDDQFSVERPDGSNFTLKIRSTKLEDSAMYFCASSRENTEAFFGQGTRLTVV.

This clonotype was seen at least ten times. V usage is TRBV15 and J usage is TRBJ2-5, with D possibly called TRBD1 or TRBD2 (5 bases each). V was pared by 3 bases and J by 5 bases, with 10 bases between. This CDR3 has 13 amino acids. Germline V lookup: CDR1 LNHNV, CDR2 YYDKDF (reference sequence). The CDR3 nucleotides read TGTGCCACCAGCAGCGGGGCTTCCGAGACCCAGTACTTC. Translated, it gives CATSSGASETQYF. Based on the CDR3 plus reference TRBV15 and TRBJ2-5, the full variable domain is DAMVIQNPRYQVTQFGKPVTLSCSQTLNHNVMYWYQQKSSQAPKLLFHYYDKDFNNEADTPDNFQSRRPNTSFCFLDIRSPGLGDTAMYLCATSSGASETQYFGPGTRLLVL.

This clonotype was detected ten times or more. The CDR3 DNA follows: TGTGCCAGCAGCCGGGACTTTGAAGCTTTCTTT. Its protein product is CASSRDFEAFF. This rearrangement joins TRBV6-2 or TRBV6-3 to TRBJ1-1; maybe TRBD1 (5 bases). V shed 6 bases and J shed 7 bases, with 9 bases lying between them. CDR1 MNHEY and CDR2 SVGEGT come from the germline V gene. CDR3 size: 11 residues.